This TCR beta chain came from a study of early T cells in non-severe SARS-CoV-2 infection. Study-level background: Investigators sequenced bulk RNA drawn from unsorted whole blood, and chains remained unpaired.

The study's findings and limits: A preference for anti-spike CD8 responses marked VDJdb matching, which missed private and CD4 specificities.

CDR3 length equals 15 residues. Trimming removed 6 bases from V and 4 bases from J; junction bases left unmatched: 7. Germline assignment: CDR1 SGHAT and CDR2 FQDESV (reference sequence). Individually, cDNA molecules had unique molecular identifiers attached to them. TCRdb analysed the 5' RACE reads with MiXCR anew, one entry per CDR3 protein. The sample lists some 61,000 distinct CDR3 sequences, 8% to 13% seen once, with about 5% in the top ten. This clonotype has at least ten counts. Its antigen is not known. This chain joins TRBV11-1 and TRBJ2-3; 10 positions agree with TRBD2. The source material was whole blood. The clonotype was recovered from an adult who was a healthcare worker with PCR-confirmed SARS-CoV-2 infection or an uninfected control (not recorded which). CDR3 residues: CASRTGTSVADTQYF. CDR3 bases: TGTGCCAGCAGAACCGGGACTAGCGTAGCAGATACGCAGTATTTT.